The TCR beta chain described here comes from a study of T cell responses to AZD1222 COVID-19 vaccine. Broader study findings: It should be noted that donors were predominantly white British and more often female, and clonal diversity was possibly underestimated. Rises in breadth and depth of Spike-specific TCRs came after two AZD1222 doses. Nearly half of spike-specific TCRs reportedly target unmutated variant regions.

Second doses were pooled across both intervals (about 4 or about 12 weeks). Some clones are missing from TCRdb's copy, which holds only in-frame ones; the method was immunoSEQ multiplex PCR. The sample shows 130,000 or so clones, around 90% of them seen only once. V dropped 0 bases and J dropped 4 bases, with 10 bases sitting between them. The CDR3 has 15 amino acids. Per germline, CDR1 SGHRS and CDR2 YFSETQ. Comment on this clone: The antigen is unknown.

Sequencing was performed on peripheral blood, taken 28 days after the second AZD1222 dose. V is TRBV5-1 and J is TRBJ2-2, with D perhaps TRBD1 (5 bases). This receptor was identified in an adult who received the AZD1222 COVID-19 vaccine. The CDR3 region has the DNA TGCGCCAGCAGCTTGGGGGGCGGAAGCACCGGGGAGCTGTTTTTT. Its protein is CASSLGGGSTGELFF.